The 21 T cell receptor beta chains below come from one sample, sequenced in a study of blood T cells in healthy people across ages (dated by TCRdb to between 2014 and 2017). Library preparation used 5' RACE. TCRdb lists the instrument as Illumina HiSeq 2500. A second about 7 to 12 cycle PCR used a sample-barcoded 5' primer and a J-beta primer mix. Using fastp trimming at Q25 and MiXCR clonotype assembly, TCRdb reanalyzed the public sequencing data and kept in-frame beta chains. Identical CDR3 proteins give one entry, which carries the most common genes and DNA. The sample table shows over 450,000 distinct CDR3 sequences, and under 30% are seen once. The ten top clones hold under 9% of the sample. These sequences were also reported in another study, on T cells of mothers and their children.

Sequencing used blood. The receptor source for this set is a boy younger than 18 in good health.

The J gene is TRBJ2-5, the V gene TRBV29-1; 8 nucleotides align to TRBD1. The DNA end favors TRBJ2-7, so the J call may be wrong. Germline CDR1 is SQVTM and CDR2 is ANQGSEA. The CDR3 runs 15 residues. The CDR3 is CSVGGGGQATYEQYF. CDR3 coding DNA: TGCAGCGTTGGGGGTGGGGGACAGGCCACCTACGAGCAGTACTTC.

The chain recombines TRBV2 with TRBJ2-2; no reliable D call. The germline V and J ends were trimmed by 7 bases and 4 bases, with 13 bases remaining between them. Germline V CDR1 and CDR2: SNHLY, FYNNEI. The CDR3 totals 14 residues. In DNA, the CDR3 is TGTGCCAGCATCACGGGCCGTTCCACCGGGGAGCTGTTTTTT. Translated: CASITGRSTGELFF.

This clonotype was counted between two and nine times. The chain uses TRBV9 and TRBJ2-1; 8 bases are shared with TRBD1. The CDR3 runs to 15 residues. Germline V lookup: CDR1 SGDLS, CDR2 YYNGEE. V lost 3 bases, J lost 0 bases, and 2 bases stayed unmatched. The CDR3 DNA reads TGTGCCAGCAGCGGACAGGGGAGCTCCTACAATGAGCAGTTCTTC. It specifies CASSGQGSSYNEQFF.

The chain couples TRBV20-1 to TRBJ1-4, with 9 bases identical to TRBD1. Losses at the gene ends were 5 bases for V and 4 bases for J; bases not matched to a gene: 2. Germline loops: CDR1 DFQATT, CDR2 SNEGSKA (reference sequence). The CDR3 has 13 amino acids. The CDR3 DNA reads TGCAGTGCTCCGGGACAGGGTAATGAAAAACTGTTTTTT. It translates to CSAPGQGNEKLFF.

This sequence joins TRBV29-1 and TRBJ1-2; D not resolved. The CDR3 extends over 13 amino acids. Trimming shortened V by 7 bases and J by 4 bases, and 16 bases separated the two germline ends. CDR1 is SQVTM and CDR2 is ANQGSEA in the germline V gene. The CDR3 nucleotides read TGCAGCGGGTACAGCTCCTCTTTCTATGGCTACACCTTC. Amino acid sequence: CSGYSSSFYGYTF. Complete variable domain (other parts from reference TRBV29-1 and TRBJ1-2): SAVISQKPSRDICQRGTSLTIQCQVDSQVTMMFWYRQQPGQSLTLIATANQGSEATYESGFVIDKFPISRPNLTFSTLTVSNMSPEDSSIYLCSGYSSSFYGYTFGSGTRLTVV.

The chain couples TRBV5-1 to TRBJ2-3, with TRBD2 matching over 15 bases. Germline values: CDR1 SGHRS, CDR2 YFSETQ. Trimming removed 4 bases from V and 6 bases from J; junction bases left unmatched: 3. This CDR3 contains 15 residues. CDR3 sequence (DNA): TGCGCCAGCAGCCAAGGGACTAGCGGGAGGGATACGCAGTATTTT. It yields the protein CASSQGTSGRDTQYF.

This clonotype was found a few times. The chain couples TRBV6-2 or TRBV6-3 to TRBJ2-7; D ambiguous. The ends were cut back, 2 bases at V and 2 bases at J, with 16 bases in the middle. The CDR3 has 16 residues. Germline CDR1 is MNHEY and CDR2 is SVGEGT. CDR3 region: CASSYPTGRPPYEQYF. CDR3 sequence (DNA): TGTGCCAGCAGTTACCCCACGGGCCGCCCGCCCTACGAGCAGTACTTC.

This clonotype was seen only a few times. The J gene is TRBJ2-3, the V gene TRBV7-2; possible D gene TRBD2, 6 bases. Germline CDR1 is SGHTA and CDR2 is FQGNSA. The CDR3 is made up of 17 amino acids. Trimming took 1 base from V and 5 from J, leaving 19 bases between them. CDR3 protein: CASSLDPLARRGDTQYF. The CDR3 coding sequence is TGTGCCAGCAGCTTAGATCCTCTAGCGAGACGAGGAGATACGCAGTATTTT.

This chain connects TRBV4-2 to TRBJ2-7; D might be TRBD2 (5 bases). CDR1 and CDR2 from the germline V gene are LGHNA and YNFKEQ. CDR3 length: 16 residues. Trimming left V 4 bases short and J 3 bases short, with 19 bases between. CDR3 nucleotide sequence: TGTGCCAGCAGCCTCAATCTCGGGGATAGGAGCTACGAGCAGTACTTC. Its protein is CASSLNLGDRSYEQYF.

There are a few counts of this clonotype. One end of the junction is discordant with germline, which a read error may explain. CDR3 DNA sequence: TGCGCCAGCAGCGTAGGAGCGTGGGGGGCCTCCAACAATGAGCAGTTCTTC. Protein product: CASSVGAWGASNNEQFF. V gene TRBV5-1 combines with J gene TRBJ2-1; D might be TRBD1 or TRBD2, each matching 6 bases. This CDR3 is built from 17 residues. Per germline, CDR1 SGHRS and CDR2 YFSETQ. The whole variable domain, filled in from reference TRBV5-1 and TRBJ2-1, reads KAGVTQTPRYLIKTRGQQVTLSCSPISGHRSVSWYQQTPGQGLQFLFEYFSETQRNKGNFPGRFSGRQFSNSRSEMNVSTLELGDSALYLCASSVGAWGASNNEQFFGPGTRLTVL.

The chain is built from TRBV5-4 and TRBJ2-2; the D is unclear. CDR1 and CDR2 from the germline V gene are SGHNT and YYREEE (reference sequence). The V end was cut by 4 bases, the J end by 7 bases, with 17 bases between. The length of the CDR3 is 15 residues. The CDR3 sequence is CASSQQSGYGGELFF. The CDR3 DNA sequence: TGTGCCAGCAGCCAACAATCTGGGTATGGCGGGGAGCTGTTTTTT. Together with reference TRBV5-4 and TRBJ2-2, the CDR3 gives the full variable domain: ETGVTQSPTHLIKTRGQQVTLRCSSQSGHNTVSWYQQALGQGPQFIFQYYREEENGRGNFPPRFSGLQFPNYSSELNVNALELDDSALYLCASSQQSGYGGELFFGEGSRLTVL.

Only a few counts were recorded for this clonotype. This rearrangement joins TRBV4-1 to TRBJ1-1, with 10 bases aligning to TRBD1. Germline CDR1 and CDR2: MGHRA and YSYEKL. V shed 0 bases, J shed 10 bases, and the junction held 11 bases outside the gene matches. The CDR3 is made up of 16 amino acids. CDR3 coding DNA: TGCGCCAGCAGCCAAGAACTCGGGACAGGGGCCGGAGGAGCTTTCTTT. It encodes CASSQELGTGAGGAFF.

CDR3 DNA: TGTGCCAGCAGTCCGGCCGGGACACTGAACACTGAAGCTTTCTTT. Its translation: CASSPAGTLNTEAFF. The gene calls are TRBV28 and TRBJ1-1; D may be TRBD1 (6 bases). This CDR3 comprises 15 residues. Trimming shortened V by 5 bases and J by 0 bases, and 13 bases separated the two germline ends. Germline-derived CDR1 and CDR2 are MDHEN and SYDVKM.

This clonotype was counted once. This chain connects TRBV4-3 to TRBJ2-3; the match to TRBD2 covers 9 bases. Germline assignment: CDR1 LGHNA and CDR2 YSLEER. With V trimmed by 0 bases and J by 4 bases, 8 bases remained unmatched. The CDR3 totals 17 residues. CDR3 nucleotide sequence: TGCGCCAGCAGCCAAGACGGGCTAGCGGGATTCGCAGATACGCAGTATTTT. Amino acid sequence: CASSQDGLAGFADTQYF.

The gene calls are TRBV13 and TRBJ2-7; 7 nucleotides line up with TRBD2. In germline, CDR1 is PRHDT, CDR2 FYEKMQ (reference sequence). V trimming: 0 bases; J trimming: 2 bases; junction bases outside the gene matches: 7. The CDR3 contains 16 residues. The CDR3 protein is CASSLGGSGPTYEQYF. For the CDR3, the DNA is TGTGCCAGCAGCTTAGGGGGTAGCGGGCCTACCTACGAGCAGTACTTC.

This clonotype was picked up many times. The gene calls are TRBV7-3 and TRBJ2-5; possible D gene TRBD2, 7 bases. The V and J ends lost 5 bases and 4 bases respectively, with 20 bases between them. Per the germline V gene, CDR1 is SGHTA and CDR2 is FQGTGA. The CDR3 is 16 amino acids. Written as DNA, the CDR3 is TGTGCCAGCAGCACAGACGGTCGGGGGGCAACAGAGACCCAGTACTTC. It encodes CASSTDGRGATETQYF.

The gene calls are TRBV29-1 and TRBJ2-7; D possibly matches TRBD1 or TRBD2 (5 bases each). The CDR3 has 17 amino acids. CDR1 and CDR2 from the germline V gene are SQVTM and ANQGSEA. Trimming took 0 bases from V and 1 from J, leaving 19 bases between them. The CDR3 protein is CSVEEGHFGSGSYEQYF. Written as DNA, the CDR3 is TGCAGCGTTGAAGAGGGGCATTTTGGGAGTGGATCCTACGAGCAGTACTTC.

This clonotype was seen ten or more times. The chain has TRBV29-1 and TRBJ2-3; tentatively, D is TRBD1 (8 bases). The V gene's germline CDR1 is SQVTM and CDR2 ANQGSEA. The V and J ends lost 6 bases and 4 bases respectively, with 29 bases between them. The CDR3 has 18 residues. The CDR3 coding sequence is TGCAGCGTAAACGGGGGGACAGGCCGCCGACTAGGTCCAGATACGCAGTATTTT. This codes for CSVNGGTGRRLGPDTQYF.

The rearrangement uses TRBV20-1 and TRBJ2-7; a possible D gene is TRBD2 (6 bases). CDR1 and CDR2 from the germline V gene are DFQATT and SNEGSKA (reference sequence). Trimming took 6 bases from V and 2 from J, leaving 20 bases between them. This CDR3 is 15 amino acids long. CDR3 sequence: CSAHPTGGRTYEQYF. The CDR3 nucleotides read TGCAGTGCCCACCCCACCGGGGGAAGGACCTACGAGCAGTACTTC.

This clonotype has just a few counts. The chain employs TRBV24-1 and TRBJ2-5, with D maybe TRBD2 (5 bases). The end of the DNA fits TRBJ2-1 better, so the J call may be wrong. The CDR3 covers 16 residues. Per germline, CDR1 KGHDR and CDR2 SFDVKD. The CDR3 is CATSDPRGGPANEQFF. CDR3 nucleotides: TGTGCCACCAGTGATCCACGCGGAGGCCCAGCCAATGAGCAGTTCTTC.

The V call is TRBV6-2 or TRBV6-3, the J call TRBJ1-4; TRBD1 agrees at 7 bases. Trimming took 2 bases from V and 4 from J; bases not matched to a gene: 4. The CDR3 has 15 residues. Germline lookup yields CDR1 MNHEY and CDR2 SVGEGT. The CDR3 region has the DNA TGTGCCAGCAGTTACGCCGGGACAGATAATGAAAAACTGTTTTTT. The encoded protein is CASSYAGTDNEKLFF.